This T cell receptor (beta chain) is drawn from a study of read filtering for tumor transcriptome and immune sequencing. General observations from the study: RNA-seq captured clonotypes less deeply and reliably than IR-seq.

The library was built from about 0.4 ug RNA with molecular barcoded adaptors for alpha/delta and beta/gamma chains. Via MiXCR, TCRdb re-called the reads, giving one row per CDR3 protein. The profile shows approximately 38,000 distinct CDR3 sequences, roughly 15% of them singletons. This clonotype rates as medium-sized. Its target is not known. Trimming took 0 bases from V and 0 from J, leaving 12 bases between them. Germline-derived CDR1 and CDR2 are SEHNR and FQNEAQ (reference sequence). This CDR3 has 17 residues. The chain links TRBV7-9 to TRBJ2-1; TRBD1 might be the D (5 bases). The specimen sequenced was a population of CD138-negative cells sorted from bone marrow. This TCR was recovered from a donor older than 35 with multiple myeloma. The CDR3 bases are TGTGCCAGCAGCTTAGCACCCACAGGCCTCTCCTACAATGAGCAGTTCTTC. It codes for CASSLAPTGLSYNEQFF. The variable domain in full, completed from reference TRBV7-9 and TRBJ2-1, reads DTGVSQNPRHKITKRGQNVTFRCDPISEHNRLYWYRQTLGQGPEFLTYFQNEAQLEKSRLLSDRFSAERPKGSFSTLEIQRTEQGDSAMYLCASSLAPTGLSYNEQFFGPGTRLTVL.